The T cell receptor (beta chain) described here comes from a study of T cell responses to AZD1222 COVID-19 vaccine (dated by TCRdb to 2020 to 2022). With regard to the full study: AZD1222 recipients given second doses at about 4 weeks or at about 12 weeks were pooled, since spike-specific TCR depth and breadth were not found to differ between the two schedules. TCR sequencing was performed for about 250 trial participants, of whom about 200 were given two doses of AZD1222 and some 25 were given two doses of MenACWY control vaccine. Trial participants were enrolled into age subgroups of 18-55, 56-69 and 70-plus years, which contained approximately 150, 28 and 58 TCR-sequenced participants, respectively. Overall results and qualifications from the work: Because no samples from the day 14 peak response were available, repertoires could be characterized only after the peak T cell response. Most participants were white British and females outnumbered males, and the authors suggested that clonal diversity may have been underestimated. Conclusions about previously exposed vaccinees are limited, since just a handful of AZD1222 recipients were seropositive for SARS-CoV-2 at baseline. The vaccine-associated CD4 TCRs covered the entire spike protein, and the dominant responses fell in regions 160-218 and 743-854. A significant rise in spike-specific TCR breadth and depth was observed after two AZD1222 doses relative to day 0 and relative to MenACWY recipients. Reportedly, close to half of the unique spike-specific TCRs recognized epitopes lying outside the regions that are mutated in the B.1.351 and B.1.1.7 variants. In the small 56-69-year group, the increase in depth fell short of significance, most likely because of low power.

The time point label for this specimen denotes: baseline before first vaccination. The vaccinee samples were drawn from two UK trials, COV001 and COV002, one of which was a single-blind randomized controlled phase 2/3 trial testing AZD1222 (ChAdOx1 nCoV-19) in healthy adults. For TCRbeta chain sequencing, PBMC samples were collected from trial participants at day 0 and at day 28 after the second dose. The CDR3 regions of human TCRbeta chains were analyzed by immunosequencing. The original methods were these. TCRs in the repertoires were compared against a reference library of SARS-CoV-2-specific TCRs that had been generated with the MIRA antigen-specificity platform. Breadth meant the fraction of unique TCRs that were SARS-CoV-2-associated, whereas depth meant the fraction of total T cells that were SARS-CoV-2-associated. Each spike-specific TCR was assigned to its reactive spike region and to a CD4 or CD8 class using the MIRA data. Log10-transformed breadth and depth values were compared by one-way ANOVA with Sidak's multiple comparisons tests. In its TCRdb copy, this immuneACCESS table keeps in-frame sequences only and misses some clones. Where compared with another copy, unresolved V genes explain less than half of these, and the others have no known cause. The V and J calls and the clone size are those of that table, but D and trimming were determined from the DNA. This sample gives around 50,000 clones in total; 75% to 90% of them show up just once. The ten largest clonotypes hold approximately 15% of the sample.

This clone was counted a few times. The antigen it binds to is not known. Base quality data are lacking; no much larger clone is found one base away. The CDR3 runs 13 amino acids, cysteine and phenylalanine included. Of all the DNA, just the CDR3 is kept, 39 bases in frame from base 1. The germline V gene encodes CDR1 SGHRS and CDR2 YFSETQ. Relative to germline, V is missing 2 bases and J is missing 3 bases, with 1 base of the junction outside any gene match. This receptor was identified in an adult in good health. The sequence links TRBV5-1 to TRBJ2-5; a stretch of 7 junction bases matches TRBD1. The source was peripheral blood, collected on day 0 of AZD1222 vaccination. The nucleotide sequence reads as follows: TGCGCCAGCAGCTTCCAGGGGGAAGAGACCCAGTACTTC. This encodes CASSFQGEETQYF.